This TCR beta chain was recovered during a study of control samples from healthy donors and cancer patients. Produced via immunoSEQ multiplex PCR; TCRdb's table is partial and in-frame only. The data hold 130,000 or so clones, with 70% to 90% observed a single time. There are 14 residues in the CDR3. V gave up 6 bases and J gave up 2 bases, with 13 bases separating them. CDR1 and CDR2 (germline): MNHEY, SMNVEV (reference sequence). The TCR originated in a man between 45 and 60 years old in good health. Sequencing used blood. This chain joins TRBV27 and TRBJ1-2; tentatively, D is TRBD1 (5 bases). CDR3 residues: CASSPRGGNYGYTF. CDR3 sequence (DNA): TGTGCCAGCAGCCCCCGGGGGGGGAACTATGGCTACACCTTC.